What follows are 28 T cell receptor beta chains derived from one specimen sequenced in a study of T cell changes during pregnancy in multiple sclerosis. Only in-frame clones appear in the TCRdb table, and some are missing; sequencing was by immunoSEQ multiplex PCR. The sample yields about 85,000 clones, roughly 90% seen once. Sample: peripheral blood, taken in the first trimester of pregnancy. These receptor sequences come from a female donor with multiple sclerosis, enrolled in a pregnancy study.

CDR3 coding DNA: TGCGCCATTAAGGGGGCTAGTCAGTCGAGGGGAGAGACCCAGTACTTC. It yields the protein CAIKGASQSRGETQYF. The genes are TRBV5-1 and TRBJ2-5; 7 bases map to TRBD1. Germline CDR1 SGHRS, CDR2 YFSETQ. With V trimmed by 9 bases and J by 4 bases, 18 bases remained unmatched. This CDR3 spans 16 amino acids.

The CDR3 coding sequence is TGTGCCAGCAGTCAGGTATCGCTGACTGAAGCTTTCTTT. This gives the protein CASSQVSLTEAFF. The chain links TRBV6-5 to TRBJ1-1; no reliable D call. The CDR3 runs to 13 residues. Trimming removed 5 bases from V and 5 bases from J, with 12 bases in between. CDR1 MNHEY and CDR2 SVGAGI come from the germline V gene.

This clone came up a few times. The V gene is TRBV4-3, the J gene TRBJ1-1; D gene unclear. The CDR3 covers 13 residues. Germline CDR1 and CDR2: LGHNA and YSLEER. Trimming removed 2 bases from V and 4 bases from J, with 8 bases in between. The CDR3 here is CASSQLVSTEAFF. The CDR3 nucleotides are TGCGCCAGCAGCCAACTAGTTTCCACTGAAGCTTTCTTT.

On this clone: Sequence at one end of the junction differs from germline and may be a read error. The gene calls are TRBV27 and TRBJ2-5; D perhaps matches TRBD2 (6 bases). The CDR3 totals 17 residues. Per germline, CDR1 MNHEY and CDR2 SMNVEV (reference sequence). DNA for the CDR3: TGTGCCAGCAGTTTATACGGGAGCGGATTAATTGGGGAGACCCAGCACTTC. Protein: CASSLYGSGLIGETQHF.

V and J are TRBV14 and TRBJ1-2, with D possibly TRBD1 on 6 matching bases. Germline V gene lookup returns CDR1 SGHDN and CDR2 FVKESK. Trimming shortened V by 0 bases and J by 8 bases, and 10 bases separated the two germline ends. The CDR3 sequence is 13 residues long. Here the CDR3 DNA reads TGTGCCAGCAGCCAAGAAGGGGGAGAGGGCTACACCTTC. Translating gives CASSQEGGEGYTF. Based on the CDR3 plus reference TRBV14 and TRBJ1-2, the full variable domain is EAGVTQFPSHSVIEKGQTVTLRCDPISGHDNLYWYRRVMGKEIKFLLHFVKESKQDESGMPNNRFLAERTGGTYSTLKVQPAELEDSGVYFCASSQEGGEGYTFGSGTRLTVV.

The rearrangement links TRBV5-4 to TRBJ1-1, with D possibly being TRBD1 (5 bases). V gave up 4 bases and J gave up 3 bases, with 13 bases separating them. CDR3 size: 14 residues. CDR1 is SGHNT and CDR2 is YYREEE in the germline V gene (reference sequence). The CDR3 region is CASSPRGGDTEAFF. The DNA for the CDR3 is TGTGCCAGCAGCCCCCGGGGGGGGGACACTGAAGCTTTCTTT.

The rearrangement joins TRBV6-1 to TRBJ1-1; 7 bases line up with TRBD1. The CDR3 is 14 amino acids. Germline V CDR1 and CDR2: MNHNS, SASEGT. Trimming removed 5 bases from V and 7 bases from J; junction bases left unmatched: 10. The DNA for the CDR3 is TGTGCCAGCAGTACGCTTGGGACAGCAGTTGAAGCTTTCTTT. This sequence encodes CASSTLGTAVEAFF.

The chain combines TRBV5-6 with TRBJ2-7, with TRBD1 identical over 9 bases. CDR1 and CDR2 from the germline V gene are SGHDT and YYEEEE. Trimming removed 4 bases from V and 3 bases from J; junction bases left unmatched: 8. The CDR3 covers 15 residues. CDR3 region: CASSPKGQGFYEQYF. In DNA form, the CDR3 reads TGTGCCAGCAGCCCGAAGGGACAGGGTTTCTACGAGCAGTACTTC.

This clone was picked up one time. V is TRBV7-8 and J is TRBJ2-1; TRBD2 might be the D (5 bases). Looked up from germline, CDR1 is SGHVS and CDR2 is FQNEAQ. Trimming removed 1 base at V and 1 base at J, with 11 bases between. This CDR3 is 16 amino acids long. The CDR3 DNA is TGTGCCAGCAGCTTAGTGGGCGGGCCTTCCTACAATGAGCAGTTCTTC. Residues: CASSLVGGPSYNEQFF.

CDR3 sequence (DNA): TGTGCCAGCAGCCAAGGGCGGGCAGGCAACAGCTACGAGCAGTACTTC. Amino acid sequence: CASSQGRAGNSYEQYF. The chain carries TRBV9 and TRBJ2-7; D is possibly TRBD2 (5 bases). V lost 4 bases and J 3 bases, leaving 20 bases between the germline ends. This CDR3 contains 16 residues. The germline CDR1 and CDR2 sequences are SGDLS and YYNGEE.

This clone showed up just once. The chain links TRBV28 to TRBJ1-4, with no clear D. Looked up from germline, CDR1 is MDHEN and CDR2 is SYDVKM. V gave up 5 bases and J gave up 5 bases, with 12 bases separating them. The CDR3 extends over 14 amino acids. The CDR3 region has the DNA TGTGCCAGCAGTCTCTTGGTGAGAAATGAAAAACTGTTTTTT. This codes for CASSLLVRNEKLFF.

The J gene is TRBJ2-1, the V gene TRBV7-8; 7 bases fit TRBD2. V lost 4 bases to trimming and J lost 4 bases; unmatched junction nucleotides: 1. CDR1 SGHVS and CDR2 FQNEAQ come from the germline V gene. CDR3 length: 13 residues. This CDR3 is CASSSGGYNEQFF. The DNA of the CDR3 is TGTGCCAGCAGCTCCGGGGGGTACAATGAGCAGTTCTTC.

The chain is built from TRBV7-2 and TRBJ1-5; maybe TRBD1 (5 bases). Germline V CDR1 and CDR2: SGHTA, FQGNSA. The CDR3 length is 15 residues. V was cut by 1 base and J by 4 bases, with 11 bases left in between. CDR3 coding DNA: TGTGCCAGCAGCTTAGGTTTCGGGGGAAATCAGCCCCAGCATTTT. It is translated as CASSLGFGGNQPQHF. Variable domain in full (rest from reference TRBV7-2 and TRBJ1-5): GAGVSQSPSNKVTEKGKDVELRCDPISGHTALYWYRQSLGQGLEFLIYFQGNSAPDKSGLPSDRFSAERTGGSVSTLTIQRTQQEDSAVYLCASSLGFGGNQPQHFGDGTRLSIL.

This chain joins TRBV29-1 and TRBJ2-3; a possible D gene is TRBD1 (5 bases). V was shortened by 4 bases and J by 2 bases, with 16 bases between the two germline ends. This CDR3 has 15 amino acids. Germline-derived CDR1 and CDR2 are SQVTM and ANQGSEA. In nucleotides, the CDR3 is TGCAGCGTTGGGATGGAGCAGGGTCCCACAGATACGCAGTATTTT. The encoded protein is CSVGMEQGPTDTQYF.

The gene calls are TRBV10-3 and TRBJ2-1; D may be TRBD1 (5 bases). Trimming pared 11 bases from V and 7 bases from J, leaving 12 bases between. The germline V gene encodes CDR1 ENHRY and CDR2 SYGVKD. The CDR3 consists of 11 residues. The CDR3 reads CAHGAGNEQFF. The CDR3, as DNA: TGTGCCCATGGGGCTGGTAATGAGCAGTTCTTC.

The chain couples TRBV7-2 to TRBJ1-2; tentatively, D is TRBD1 (6 bases). The CDR3 length is 16 residues. Per germline, CDR1 SGHTA and CDR2 FQGNSA. V was cut by 0 bases and J by 4 bases, with 15 bases left in between. In DNA, the CDR3 is TGTGCCAGCAGCTTAGCCCATACAGGGTTAGGCTATGGCTACACCTTC. Translated: CASSLAHTGLGYGYTF.

This clone was counted a single time. The J gene is TRBJ2-7, the V gene TRBV6-5, with 12 bases fitting TRBD2. The CDR3 covers 16 residues. Germline-derived CDR1 and CDR2 are MNHEY and SVGAGI. V lost 0 bases and J lost 6; bases outside the gene matches: 6. CDR3: CASSYSPSGGGFEQYF. In DNA, the CDR3 is TGTGCCAGCAGTTACTCTCCTAGCGGGGGGGGCTTCGAGCAGTACTTC.

The chain is built from TRBV7-2 and TRBJ2-5, with no clear D. V lost 0 bases and J lost 3, with 8 bases in between. The CDR3 has 14 residues. The germline V gene has CDR1 SGHTA and CDR2 FQGNSA. Here the CDR3 reads CASSLAGSEETQYF. The CDR3 coding sequence is TGTGCCAGCAGCTTAGCGGGCTCGGAAGAGACCCAGTACTTC.

The chain couples TRBV27 to TRBJ1-5, with TRBD1 identical over 7 bases. V shed 6 bases, J shed 3 bases, and the junction held 5 bases outside the gene matches. The CDR3 sequence is 14 residues long. CDR1 MNHEY and CDR2 SMNVEV come from the germline V gene (reference sequence). The CDR3: CASSQGDTNQPQHF. CDR3 nucleotide sequence: TGTGCCAGCAGCCAGGGGGACACCAATCAGCCCCAGCATTTT.

This clone was seen only once. This chain uses TRBV19 with TRBJ2-6; no reliable D call. CDR1 is LNHDA, CDR2 SQIVND, per germline (reference sequence). V lost 4 bases, J lost 0 bases, and 10 bases lay in between. The CDR3 totals 16 residues. As DNA, the CDR3 is TGTGCCAGTAGTAAACCACCTAGCTCTGGGGCCAACGTCCTGACTTTC. Encoded protein: CASSKPPSSGANVLTF.

The V call is TRBV5-4, the J call TRBJ2-7, with 8 bases matching TRBD1. J lost 12 bases, V lost 0 bases, and 5 bases had no gene match. The CDR3 spans 12 residues. Germline V gives CDR1 SGHNT, CDR2 YYREEE (reference sequence). Here the CDR3 DNA reads TGTGCCAGCAGCTTGGGGGACAGGTCACCGTACTTC. Translating it yields CASSLGDRSPYF.

The rearrangement joins TRBV19 to TRBJ1-5; 9 bases align to TRBD1. V dropped 7 bases and J dropped 6; count of bases not matched to a gene: 10. This CDR3 region has 15 residues. The germline gives CDR1 LNHDA, CDR2 SQIVND (reference sequence). In DNA form, the CDR3 reads TGTGCCAGTACTACAGGGGGCAAGGGAGGTCAGCCCCAGCATTTT. This gives the protein CASTTGGKGGQPQHF.

The V gene is TRBV19, the J gene TRBJ2-7, with 9 positions matching TRBD2. CDR3 length: 17 amino acids. Germline trimming cut 5 bases from V and 0 bases from J; bases unmatched to any gene: 11. In germline, CDR1 is LNHDA, CDR2 SQIVND (reference sequence). The CDR3 coding sequence is TGTGCCAGTAGTCCTTACGCCTCTAGCGGGAACTCCTACGAGCAGTACTTC. This gives the protein CASSPYASSGNSYEQYF. Looking up the rest from reference TRBV19 and TRBJ2-7 gives the full variable domain: DGGITQSPKYLFRKEGQNVTLSCEQNLNHDAMYWYRQDPGQGLRLIYYSQIVNDFQKGDIAEGYSVSREKKESFPLTVTSAQKNPTAFYLCASSPYASSGNSYEQYFGPGTRLTVT.

This clone has a handful of counts. The gene calls are TRBV5-5 and TRBJ2-3, with D uncertain. Germline CDR1 reads SGHKS; CDR2 reads YYEKEE (reference sequence). V gave up 6 bases and J gave up 10 bases, with 18 bases separating them. The CDR3 consists of 13 residues. DNA of the CDR3: TGTGCCAGCACCCAACTACGTAACCCAGCGCAGTATTTT. Encoded protein: CASTQLRNPAQYF.

The V gene is TRBV7-2, the J gene TRBJ1-1; 7 positions match TRBD1. V lost 5 bases, J lost 10 bases, and 16 bases stayed unmatched. The CDR3 covers 15 residues. Germline-derived CDR1 and CDR2 are SGHTA and FQGNSA. CDR3 sequence (DNA): TGTGCCAGCAGCCTAGGTCCCGACAGGGTTTTAGGAGCTTTCTTT. This encodes CASSLGPDRVLGAFF.

The chain is built from TRBV7-7 and TRBJ2-5, with 8 nucleotides matching TRBD2. V lost 5 bases and J lost 5; bases outside the gene matches: 7. The germline V gene encodes CDR1 SSHAT and CDR2 FNYEAQ (reference sequence). The CDR3 has 14 amino acids. The CDR3 nucleotides are TGTGCCAGCAGCCGTACTAGCGGTTGGGAGACCCAGTACTTC. This gives the protein CASSRTSGWETQYF. Full variable domain (remainder filled in from reference TRBV7-7 and TRBJ2-5): GAGVSQSPRYKVTKRGQDVTLRCDPISSHATLYWYQQALGQGPEFLTYFNYEAQPDKSGLPSDRFSAERPEGSISTLTIQRTEQRDSAMYRCASSRTSGWETQYFGPGTRLLVL.

The chain uses TRBV7-2 and TRBJ2-1, with D maybe TRBD1 (5 bases). The CDR3 length is 15 residues. Trimming left V 1 base short and J 4 bases short, with 11 bases between. Germline lookup yields CDR1 SGHTA and CDR2 FQGNSA. The CDR3: CASSLEGRVYNEQFF. CDR3 nucleotide sequence: TGTGCCAGCAGCTTAGAGGGGCGCGTTTACAATGAGCAGTTCTTC.

This rearrangement joins TRBV13 to TRBJ2-5, with 8 bases identical to TRBD2. J gave up 2 bases and V 1 base, and 3 bases lay outside the gene matches. This CDR3 is built from 15 residues. Germline V lookup: CDR1 PRHDT, CDR2 FYEKMQ (reference sequence). The CDR3 DNA follows: TGTGCCAGCAGCTTAGCGGGGGGGCAACAAGAGACCCAGTACTTC. It specifies CASSLAGGQQETQYF.